The clone carrying this T cell receptor (beta chain) came up a few times. Antigen specificity is unknown. The PCR contained 60 Vbeta and 13 Jbeta primers. Clones were sequenced by immunoSEQ multiplex PCR, and TCRdb holds only the in-frame ones, with some missing. The sample records 250,000 to 350,000 clones, around 86% being singletons. The data belong to a study of cytomegalovirus exposure and HLA in healthy donors. Overall study findings and caveats: Most TCR beta V segments were productive about 87% or about 30% of the time in an earlier analysis.

Germline-derived CDR1 and CDR2 are SGDLS and YYNGEE. This CDR3 comprises 19 residues. Unmatched junction bases numbered 9, after V lost 4 bases and J lost 0 bases. The chain has TRBV9 and TRBJ2-1; 14 bases are a match to TRBD2. The receptor's source is a man aged 40-49 years in good health and CMV-seropositive. The sequenced material came from PBMCs. CDR3 coding DNA: TGTGCCAGCAGCCTTGGACTAGCGGGAGGATGGGCCTCCTACAATGAGCAGTTCTTC. The encoded protein is CASSLGLAGGWASYNEQFF.